This T cell receptor (beta chain) was captured in a study of T cells in Graves' hyperthyroidism and ophthalmopathy. With V trimmed by 2 bases and J by 4 bases, 5 bases remained unmatched. The CDR3 contains 16 residues. CDR1 and CDR2 (germline): LNHNV, YYDKDF (reference sequence). RNA transcripts served as the template for amplifying TCR beta CDR3 regions. TCR CDR3 underwent first-round RT-PCR with the HTBI primer set. TCRdb independently ran MiXCR on the multiplex PCR reads; one entry per CDR3 protein. The sample has about 290,000 distinct CDR3 sequences, 12% to 15% seen once. Sequencing used blood. The TCR sequence derives from a woman in her forties with Graves' hyperthyroidism. V is TRBV15 and J is TRBJ1-4, with TRBD1 identical over 9 bases. CDR3 amino acids: CATSRSGQGFNEKLFF. Here the CDR3 DNA reads TGTGCCACCAGCAGATCCGGACAGGGGTTTAATGAAAAACTGTTTTTT.